What follows are 10 T cell receptor beta chains derived from one specimen sequenced in a study of blood T cells in healthy people across ages. Then a second PCR, running roughly 7 to 11 cycles, was carried out with a sample-barcoded 5' primer and a J-beta primer mix. TCRdb reprocessed the 5' RACE reads with MiXCR, giving one entry per CDR3 protein. The repertoire holds over 700,000 distinct CDR3 sequences, with 20% to 25% as singletons. The sample was also reused in another study, on T cells of mothers and their children.

Sequencing used blood. The receptor set was obtained from a boy younger than 18 in good health.

V and J are TRBV29-1 and TRBJ2-1; no firm D call. V dropped 7 bases and J dropped 10 bases, with 17 bases sitting between them. Germline V gene sequence: CDR1 SQVTM, CDR2 ANQGSEA. CDR3 length: 12 residues. Here the CDR3 reads CSGNDPGLEQFF. CDR3 nucleotide sequence: TGCAGCGGAAACGACCCAGGTCTAGAGCAGTTCTTC.

The chain carries TRBV5-1 and TRBJ2-5; D is uncertain. The germline gives CDR1 SGHRS, CDR2 YFSETQ. The CDR3 totals 14 residues. The V end was cut by 4 bases, the J end by 4 bases, with 14 bases between. CDR3 sequence: CASSDSSQGETQYF. In DNA form, the CDR3 reads TGCGCCAGCAGCGATTCCAGCCAAGGAGAGACCCAGTACTTC.

V usage is TRBV3-1 and J usage is TRBJ1-6; D might be TRBD1 (6 bases). The V end lost 5 bases, the J end lost 10 bases, and 15 bases lay between the germline ends. The CDR3 consists of 14 residues. CDR1 LGHDT and CDR2 YNNKEL come from the germline V gene (reference sequence). DNA for the CDR3: TGTGCCAGCAGCTGGAACAGGGAGAGCTCACCCCTCCACTTT. This encodes CASSWNRESSPLHF.

This clonotype was counted between two and nine times. The genes are TRBV4-3 and TRBJ1-6; weak D call: TRBD1 (5 bases). This CDR3 contains 15 residues. Germline lookup yields CDR1 LGHNA and CDR2 YSLEER. Trimming shortened V by 1 base and J by 10 bases, and 14 bases separated the two germline ends. The CDR3 spells CASSQGGEPGSPLHF. The CDR3 bases are TGCGCCAGCAGCCAAGGAGGGGAGCCAGGATCACCCCTCCACTTT.

The chain links TRBV29-1 to TRBJ1-2; 7 positions match TRBD1. J gave up 8 bases and V 0 bases, and 6 bases lay outside the gene matches. The germline V gene encodes CDR1 SQVTM and CDR2 ANQGSEA. The CDR3 runs 13 residues. This CDR3 is CSVEDVRGGGYTF. The CDR3 coding sequence is TGCAGCGTTGAAGATGTTCGAGGGGGCGGCTACACCTTC.

The chain carries TRBV2 and TRBJ2-1; tentatively, D is TRBD2 (5 bases). The DNA end favors TRBJ2-7, so the J call may be wrong. Per the germline V gene, CDR1 is SNHLY and CDR2 is FYNNEI. This CDR3 contains 13 residues. DNA for the CDR3: TGTGCCAGCAGTGTCTTACTAGTATACGAGCAGTACTTC. This encodes CASSVLLVYEQYF.

This clonotype was counted a few times. The V and J genes are TRBV28 and TRBJ2-5, with a weak D call TRBD2 (5 bases). The J call is in doubt because the DNA end fits TRBJ2-7 better. The germline V gene has CDR1 MDHEN and CDR2 SYDVKM. The length of the CDR3 is 12 residues. CDR3 sequence reads: CASSNQLAEQYF. CDR3 DNA sequence: TGTGCCAGCAGTAACCAGCTAGCCGAGCAGTACTTC.

The chain carries TRBV7-2 and TRBJ1-2; D gene uncertain. Germline V lookup: CDR1 SGHTA, CDR2 FQGNSA. Trimming took 2 bases from V and 4 from J, leaving 14 bases between them. The CDR3 covers 15 residues. The CDR3 reads CASSLQDGLGYGYTF. CDR3 DNA sequence: TGTGCCAGCAGCTTACAGGACGGGTTGGGCTATGGCTACACCTTC.

V gene TRBV29-1 combines with J gene TRBJ2-7; a weak D match, TRBD2 (6 bases). Trimming stripped 7 bases from V and 3 bases from J, with 16 bases between. The CDR3 length is 13 residues. Germline CDR1 SQVTM, CDR2 ANQGSEA. Written as DNA, the CDR3 is TGCAGCGGCGTTGGGGGGACTGGCTACGAGCAGTACTTC. This gives the protein CSGVGGTGYEQYF.

In DNA form, the CDR3 reads TGTGCCAGCAGTACCCAATCGGGCAGGGAGGCCGAGCAGTACTTC. Translated: CASSTQSGREAEQYF. The chain has TRBV12-3 or TRBV12-4 and TRBJ2-7, with a possible D match to TRBD2 (6 bases). Trimming left V 5 bases short and J 6 bases short, with 20 bases between. The CDR3 contains 15 residues.